This entry lists 13 T cell receptor beta chains sequenced from one sample in a study of blood T cell repertoires in COVID-19 (dated by TCRdb to 2018 to 2020). Library preparation was by the immunoSEQ multiplex PCR assay. TCRdb took over this immuneACCESS table, retaining in-frame rearrangements with V and J assigned. Such tables are incomplete; in checked studies, under half of the missing clones stem from an unresolved V gene, and the remainder is unexplained. The sample records around 100,000 clones, approximately 86% of which are singletons. In total, the top ten clones hold over 1.5% of the sample. Sequencing input: peripheral blood. These receptor sequences come from a man older than 75 with acute or convalescent COVID-19.

The chain employs TRBV27 and TRBJ2-7; 9 bases are shared with TRBD1. V lost 7 bases and J lost 3; bases outside the gene matches: 4. This CDR3 region has 13 residues. The V gene's germline CDR1 is MNHEY and CDR2 SMNVEV (reference sequence). CDR3 sequence reads: CASKRQGGYEQYF. The CDR3 DNA is TGTGCCAGCAAAAGACAGGGGGGCTACGAGCAGTACTTC.

The rearrangement joins TRBV6-1 to TRBJ2-2; 7 bases line up with TRBD1. The CDR3 contains 15 residues. J lost 4 bases, V lost 3 bases, and 5 bases had no gene match. Germline assignment: CDR1 MNHNS and CDR2 SASEGT. The CDR3 DNA sequence: TGTGCCAGCAGTGAGGGACAGAGTAGCACCGGGGAGCTGTTTTTT. Protein: CASSEGQSSTGELFF.

This rearrangement joins TRBV18 to TRBJ2-7, with a weak D call TRBD2 (6 bases). Per the germline V gene, CDR1 is KGHSH and CDR2 is LQKENI. The CDR3 totals 12 residues. The germline V and J ends were trimmed by 3 bases and 3 bases, with 6 bases remaining between them. The CDR3, as DNA: TGTGCCAGCTCACCGGGAGGCTACGAGCAGTACTTC. This gives the protein CASSPGGYEQYF.

In its sample, this clone was seen once. V gene TRBV27 combines with J gene TRBJ1-5; 7 nucleotides match TRBD1. Trimming cost V 4 bases and J 3 bases; bases outside gene matches: 12. Germline CDR1 reads MNHEY; CDR2 reads SMNVEV (reference sequence). This CDR3 has 17 residues. As DNA, the CDR3 is TGTGCCAGCAGTTCTAGTAGACAGGGTAACTTCAATCAGCCCCAGCATTTT. This gives the protein CASSSSRQGNFNQPQHF.

The chain carries TRBV2 and TRBJ1-4; D is ambiguous. The CDR3 totals 14 residues. V was cut by 3 bases and J by 7 bases, with 12 bases left in between. Germline V CDR1 and CDR2: SNHLY, FYNNEI. In nucleotides, the CDR3 is TGTGCCAGCAGTGATCCGCGGGGAGGTGAAAAACTGTTTTTT. Translation gives CASSDPRGGEKLFF.

The rearrangement joins TRBV5-6 to TRBJ1-1; 8 nucleotides match TRBD1. Germline trimming cut 0 bases from V and 4 bases from J; bases unmatched to any gene: 2. This CDR3 comprises 14 residues. CDR1 and CDR2 (germline): SGHDT, YYEEEE. CDR3 in DNA: TGTGCCAGCAGCTTGGGACAGGGGAGCACTGAAGCTTTCTTT. Translating gives CASSLGQGSTEAFF.

The chain has TRBV18 and TRBJ2-7; tentative D call: TRBD1 (6 bases). CDR3 length: 16 residues. CDR1 and CDR2 from the germline V gene are KGHSH and LQKENI. V lost 0 bases and J lost 5, with 17 bases in between. Here the CDR3 reads CASSPPGHRVRDEQYF. The CDR3 coding sequence is TGTGCCAGCTCACCACCAGGGCACAGGGTGAGGGACGAGCAGTACTTC.

J is TRBJ2-7 and V is TRBV27; 8 nucleotides match TRBD1. Germline loops: CDR1 MNHEY, CDR2 SMNVEV (reference sequence). The CDR3 extends over 15 amino acids. J gave up 6 bases and V 2 bases, and 9 bases lay outside the gene matches. The CDR3 DNA reads TGTGCCAGCAGTTTAAAGGGATTCGGACAGGGCGAGCAGTACTTC. Amino acids: CASSLKGFGQGEQYF.

This chain joins TRBV7-9 and TRBJ1-2; 7 bases align to TRBD1. CDR3 length: 15 amino acids. J gave up 1 base and V 3 bases, and 5 bases lay outside the gene matches. Germline V CDR1 and CDR2: SEHNR, FQNEAQ (reference sequence). The CDR3 region has the DNA TGTGCCAGCAGCTTTGAGACAGGGAATAACTATGGCTACACCTTC. This sequence encodes CASSFETGNNYGYTF.

The gene calls are TRBV2 and TRBJ2-2, with TRBD1 matching over 7 bases. CDR3 length: 14 amino acids. The V gene's germline CDR1 is SNHLY and CDR2 FYNNEI. V lost 6 bases and J lost 5; bases outside the gene matches: 6. The CDR3, as DNA: TGTGCCAGCAGACAGGGGTATGATACCGGGGAGCTGTTTTTT. Translation: CASRQGYDTGELFF. Full variable domain (missing parts from reference TRBV2 and TRBJ2-2): EPEVTQTPSHQVTQMGQEVILRCVPISNHLYFYWYRQILGQKVEFLVSFYNNEISEKSEIFDDQFSVERPDGSNFTLKIRSTKLEDSAMYFCASRQGYDTGELFFGEGSRLTVL.

The chain is built from TRBV3-1 (or the pseudogene TRBV3-2) and TRBJ2-7, with D possibly matching TRBD2 (6 bases). This CDR3 comprises 19 residues. From germline, CDR1 is LGHDT and CDR2 YNNKEL (reference sequence). V was trimmed by 0 bases and J by 4 bases, leaving 25 bases between them. CDR3 nucleotides: TGTGCCAGCAGCCAAGACGATGTGTTCACTGCTGGGGGGTTATACGAGCAGTACTTC. Translated, it gives CASSQDDVFTAGGLYEQYF.

CDR3 DNA: TGTGCCAGCAGCAAAGACAGGGGCGGTGAAGCTTTCTTT. Translating gives CASSKDRGGEAFF. V and J are TRBV21-1 and TRBJ1-1; the table names TRBD1, a call not compared with the DNA. TRBV21-1 is a listed pseudogene. CDR3 length: 13 residues.

The CDR3 DNA reads TGCGCCAGCAGCCAAGATTCTCAGGGGACCTATGGCTACACCTTC. Amino acids: CASSQDSQGTYGYTF. V and J are TRBV4-3 and TRBJ1-2; tentative D call: TRBD1 (6 bases). This CDR3 contains 15 residues. V gave up 0 bases and J gave up 4 bases, with 12 bases separating them. Germline-derived CDR1 and CDR2 are LGHNA and YSLEER.